Listed below are T cell receptor beta chains from one sample, sequenced in a study of T-cell memory formation after mild COVID-19. TCRdb re-called the 5' RACE reads through MiXCR, storing one row per CDR3 protein. Among 85,000 to 130,000 distinct CDR3 sequences listed, over 15% were seen once. Source material: PBMCs or a T cell subset sorted from them (not recorded which). Receptors were obtained from an adult woman who had mild COVID-19 (a few samples of this study predate the infection). Cell type and time point are not known. Both conserved end residues are part of each CDR3. Not every row has a clone size; where given, it reads once, few, many or a size class.

j_call clone_size v_call cdr3_aa
TRBJ2-5 few TRBV24-1 CATSDLRQGRGETQYF
TRBJ1-5 NA TRBV5-6 CASSLLDQPQHF
TRBJ2-7 few TRBV4-3 CASSQEAGRGREQYF
TRBJ2-6 NA TRBV24-1 CATSDSGQGNTGANVLTF
TRBJ2-7 NA TRBV4-1 CASSRQVDSYEQYF
TRBJ2-1 NA TRBV14 CASSLIGVEQFF
TRBJ2-3 few TRBV9 CASSGRSSGSSDTQYF
TRBJ2-3 few TRBV9 CASSGGRGASDTQYF
TRBJ2-5 few TRBV9 CASSNNPVTSRVEETQYF
TRBJ2-7 NA TRBV4-1 CASSPPAGPPYEQYF
TRBJ2-3 few TRBV30 CAWSIRRGDTQYF
TRBJ1-5 few TRBV4-1 CASSQWAAGTGKVQPQHF
TRBJ1-4 few TRBV12-3/TRBV12-4 CASSLWAPQEKLFF
TRBJ2-2 few TRBV7-9 CASSPGQGHHTGELFF